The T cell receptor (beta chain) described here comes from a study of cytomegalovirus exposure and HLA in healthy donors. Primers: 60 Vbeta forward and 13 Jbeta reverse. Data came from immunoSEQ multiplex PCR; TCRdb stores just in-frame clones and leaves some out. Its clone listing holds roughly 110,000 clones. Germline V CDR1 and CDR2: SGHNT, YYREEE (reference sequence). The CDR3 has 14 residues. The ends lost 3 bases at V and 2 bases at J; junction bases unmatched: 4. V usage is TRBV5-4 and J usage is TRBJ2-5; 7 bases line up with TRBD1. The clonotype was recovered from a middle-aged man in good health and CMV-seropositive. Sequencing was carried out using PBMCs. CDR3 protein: CASSSGQTQETQYF. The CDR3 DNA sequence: TGTGCCAGCAGCTCGGGACAGACACAAGAGACCCAGTACTTC. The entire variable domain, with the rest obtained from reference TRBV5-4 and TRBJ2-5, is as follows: ETGVTQSPTHLIKTRGQQVTLRCSSQSGHNTVSWYQQALGQGPQFIFQYYREEENGRGNFPPRFSGLQFPNYSSELNVNALELDDSALYLCASSSGQTQETQYFGPGTRLLVL.